This T cell receptor beta chain was sequenced in a study of CD8+ T cells in alopecia areata. The CDR3 is made up of 12 amino acids. V was pared by 2 bases and J by 5 bases, with 6 bases between. The germline gives CDR1 MNHEY, CDR2 SMNVEV (reference sequence). Sequencing templates came from extracted RNA that was reverse transcribed into cDNA. Sequenced by immunoSEQ multiplex PCR; TCRdb stores in-frame clones only, minus some. The sample has approximately 120,000 clones, about 50% seen once. Remarks on this clone: The sample carries other DNA sequences with the same CDR3.

This sequence originates from a human donor with alopecia areata. The sample taken for sequencing was NKG2D-low CD8+ T cells sorted from blood. The chain recombines TRBV27 with TRBJ2-5, with TRBD2 as a possible D gene (5 bases). The CDR3: CASSLRGETQYF. For the CDR3, the DNA is TGTGCCAGCAGTTTACGAGGGGAGACCCAGTACTTC.